This TCR beta chain was retrieved from a study of OX40 agonist ivuxolimab in advanced cancers. Study in general: An anti-OX40 (CD134) antibody with agonistic activity, ivuxolimab, was administered to patients. A diagnosis of hepatocellular carcinoma, melanoma, renal cell or head and neck cancer was present in dose-escalation patients.

People who had autoimmune disease history or systemic immunosuppression were excluded. Blood sampling was done at baseline, cycle 4 day 1, and cycle 7 day 1. This CDR3 has 15 residues. In germline, CDR1 is SGHVS, CDR2 FQNEAQ. V was pared by 1 base and J by 2 bases, with 11 bases between. Libraries were prepared by immunoSEQ multiplex PCR; TCRdb keeps only in-frame clonotypes and omits some of them. Of 74,000 or so clones in the sample, 85% were seen once. Here the sequenced sample was CD4+ or CD8+ T cells sorted from blood, taken in a trial of the OX40 agonist ivuxolimab. This receptor was taken from an adult with an advanced solid tumor such as melanoma, head and neck, liver or kidney cancer. This sequence joins TRBV7-8 and TRBJ1-1; tentative D call: TRBD1 (6 bases). The CDR3 bases are TGTGCCAGCAGCTTAGTTTTAGGGGGAAACACTGAAGCTTTCTTT. This sequence encodes CASSLVLGGNTEAFF. Full variable domain (rest looked up from reference TRBV7-8 and TRBJ1-1): GAGVSQSPRYKVAKRGQDVALRCDPISGHVSLFWYQQALGQGPEFLTYFQNEAQLDKSGLPSDRFFAERPEGSVSTLKIQRTQQEDSAVYLCASSLVLGGNTEAFFGQGTRLTVV.